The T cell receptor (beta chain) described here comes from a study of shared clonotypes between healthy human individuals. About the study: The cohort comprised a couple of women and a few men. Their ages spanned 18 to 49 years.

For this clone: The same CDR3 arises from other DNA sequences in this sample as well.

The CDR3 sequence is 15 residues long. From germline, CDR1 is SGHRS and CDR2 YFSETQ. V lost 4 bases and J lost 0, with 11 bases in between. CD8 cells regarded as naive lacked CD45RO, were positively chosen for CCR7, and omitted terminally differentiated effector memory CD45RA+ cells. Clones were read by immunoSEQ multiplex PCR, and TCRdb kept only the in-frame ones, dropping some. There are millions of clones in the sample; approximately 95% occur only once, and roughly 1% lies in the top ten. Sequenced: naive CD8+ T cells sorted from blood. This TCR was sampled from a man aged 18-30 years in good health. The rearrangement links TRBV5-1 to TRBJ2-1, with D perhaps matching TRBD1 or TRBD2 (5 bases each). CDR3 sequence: CASSVGGSSYNEQFF. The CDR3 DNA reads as TGCGCCAGCAGCGTTGGGGGTAGCTCCTACAATGAGCAGTTCTTC.